The clone carrying this T cell receptor beta chain was recorded once. A junction end diverges from the germline sequence, so it may reflect a read error. The entry originates in a study of blood T cell repertoires in COVID-19. Assay: immunoSEQ multiplex PCR; the TCRdb copy retains only in-frame clones and omits some. This table holds 400,000 to 500,000 clones, approximately 90% found once. The germline V gene encodes CDR1 SSHAT and CDR2 FNYEAQ (reference sequence). The CDR3 spans 13 residues. Sequenced sample: PBMCs or T cells enriched from blood (not recorded which). This sequence was found in a woman between 18 and 29 years old who had been exposed to COVID-19. This chain uses TRBV7-7 with TRBJ2-7, with a weak D call TRBD2 (5 bases). The CDR3 sequence is CASSLGRDYEQYF. The CDR3 nucleotides read TGTGCTAGCAGCTTAGGGAGAGACTACGAGCAGTACTTC.